Following are 10 T cell receptor beta chains from one sample sequenced in a study of T cell responses to AZD1222 COVID-19 vaccine. The method was immunoSEQ multiplex PCR; TCRdb's version includes in-frame clones alone and lacks a portion of them. This table has around 84,000 clones, roughly 83% appearing once. The input for sequencing was peripheral blood, taken on day 0 of AZD1222 vaccination. All receptors come from an adult in good health.

This chain joins TRBV5-1 and TRBJ2-5; D unresolved. Germline loops: CDR1 SGHRS, CDR2 YFSETQ. This CDR3 comprises 13 residues. With 4 bases removed from V and 2 bases from J, the gap between germline ends came to 9 bases. CDR3 region: CASSREQQETQYF. The CDR3, as DNA: TGCGCCAGCAGCAGGGAACAGCAAGAGACCCAGTACTTC.

The rearrangement uses TRBV6-5 and TRBJ2-1, with a tentative D call TRBD2 (6 bases). The germline V and J ends were trimmed by 3 bases and 6 bases, with 18 bases remaining between them. The CDR3 sequence is 16 residues long. Germline-derived CDR1 and CDR2 are MNHEY and SVGAGI. CDR3 sequence reads: CASSYNGRDYRNEQFF. In nucleotides, the CDR3 is TGTGCCAGCAGTTATAATGGGCGGGATTACCGCAATGAGCAGTTCTTC.

The V call is TRBV15, the J call TRBJ2-3; D is undetermined. This CDR3 has 12 amino acids. The V gene lost 8 bases and the J gene lost 4 bases, with 10 bases spanning the gap. The V gene's germline CDR1 is LNHNV and CDR2 YYDKDF (reference sequence). The CDR3 region has the DNA TGTGCCACCGGGTCTGGACCAGATACGCAGTATTTT. It encodes CATGSGPDTQYF.

This clone appeared a single time. The rearrangement links TRBV28 to TRBJ2-2, with 15 bases lining up with TRBD2. Germline V gene lookup returns CDR1 MDHEN and CDR2 SYDVKM. V lost 5 bases and J lost 4; bases outside the gene matches: 8. The CDR3 is 18 amino acids. DNA of the CDR3: TGTGCCAGCAGTCCCCCCGGACTAGCGGGAGGGGGCACCGGGGAGCTGTTTTTT. It encodes CASSPPGLAGGGTGELFF.

The V and J genes are TRBV4-2 and TRBJ2-5; D is possibly TRBD2 (6 bases). In germline, CDR1 is LGHNA, CDR2 YNFKEQ. This CDR3 region has 15 residues. V was clipped by 2 bases and J by 4 bases, with 14 bases between them. The CDR3 is CASSQSPTRGETQYF. As DNA, the CDR3 is TGTGCCAGCAGCCAATCCCCAACGCGGGGAGAGACCCAGTACTTC.

This chain links TRBV6-1 with TRBJ2-7; 7 nucleotides align to TRBD1. There are 14 residues in the CDR3. Germline lookup yields CDR1 MNHNS and CDR2 SASEGT. V shed 3 bases and J 2 bases; nucleotides not matched to a gene: 4. CDR3 loop: CASSEYTGAYEQYF. The CDR3 DNA sequence: TGTGCCAGCAGTGAGTATACAGGGGCCTACGAGCAGTACTTC.

This rearrangement joins TRBV5-5 to TRBJ2-1; tentatively, D is TRBD2 (6 bases). This CDR3 comprises 16 residues. V lost 2 bases, J lost 1 base, and 13 bases lay in between. Germline assignment: CDR1 SGHKS and CDR2 YYEKEE (reference sequence). The CDR3 DNA follows: TGTGCCAGCAGCTTACTCCCTAGCGCGTCCTACAATGAGCAGTTCTTC. This encodes CASSLLPSASYNEQFF. Together with reference TRBV5-5 and TRBJ2-1, the CDR3 gives the full variable domain: DAGVTQSPTHLIKTRGQQVTLRCSPISGHKSVSWYQQVLGQGPQFIFQYYEKEERGRGNFPDRFSARQFPNYSSELNVNALLLGDSALYLCASSLLPSASYNEQFFGPGTRLTVL.

V usage is TRBV19 and J usage is TRBJ2-3; the match to TRBD2 covers 8 bases. Germline lookup yields CDR1 LNHDA and CDR2 SQIVND (reference sequence). With 7 bases clipped from V and 2 bases from J, the junction kept 23 bases outside the gene matches. The CDR3 runs to 20 residues. The CDR3: CASNHRRVTGTSKTTDTQYF. As DNA, the CDR3 is TGTGCCAGTAACCACCGCAGAGTTACCGGGACTAGTAAGACCACAGATACGCAGTATTTT.

V and J are TRBV7-9 and TRBJ1-6; no firm D call. V was pared by 2 bases and J by 9 bases, with 14 bases between. The length of the CDR3 is 15 residues. Per the germline V gene, CDR1 is SEHNR and CDR2 is FQNEAQ (reference sequence). Here the CDR3 reads CASSLNGQSASPLHF. CDR3 nucleotide sequence: TGTGCCAGCAGCTTAAATGGGCAGTCGGCTTCACCCCTCCACTTT.

This clone was recorded a few times. The chain carries TRBV9 and TRBJ2-1; D possibly corresponds to TRBD2 (6 bases). Trimming took off 4 bases at V and 10 bases at J, with 15 bases between the two ends. CDR3 length: 13 residues. The germline V gene encodes CDR1 SGDLS and CDR2 YYNGEE. The CDR3 nucleotides read TGTGCCAGCAGCCCCCGACTAGGGGAGGAGCAGTTCTTC. Translation gives CASSPRLGEEQFF. Drawing the rest from reference TRBV9 and TRBJ2-1, the complete variable domain is DSGVTQTPKHLITATGQRVTLRCSPRSGDLSVYWYQQSLDQGLQFLIQYYNGEERAKGNILERFSAQQFPDLHSELNLSSLELGDSALYFCASSPRLGEEQFFGPGTRLTVL.